This T cell receptor beta chain was documented in a study of chemoradiotherapy in HPV16-positive cancers. General study results and limits: During treatment, candidate HPV-specific clones and E7-related motifs expanded in tumor. Better recurrence-free survival went with HPV-responsive T-cell expansion in HPV16-positive patients. HPV-specific T cells were functionally defined from only a couple of HPV16-positive patients.

The repertoire was sequenced with immunoSEQ multiplex PCR; TCRdb's copy has only in-frame clones and lacks some. The table has about 2,800 clones, around 90% seen once. CDR3 length equals 18 residues. Comment on this clone: Antigen unknown.

The starting material was tumor tissue, obtained from a patient who underwent chemoradiotherapy. The receptor was derived from a human donor with HPV-associated anogenital cancer. The rearrangement joins TRBV21-1 to TRBJ2-3; TRBD2 was called by the table and not checked on the DNA. TRBV21-1 is assigned pseudogene status. DNA of the CDR3: TGTGCCAGCAGCAAATGGAGGGGACGTGGGATAGGAACAGATACGCAGTATTTT. This codes for CASSKWRGRGIGTDTQYF.